A selection of T cell receptor beta chains follows, all from one sample in a study of cytomegalovirus exposure and HLA in healthy donors. Data came from immunoSEQ multiplex PCR; TCRdb stores just in-frame clones and leaves some out. The sample contains about 160,000 clones, 60% to 85% of which appear only once. The sample was PBMCs. The receptor source for this set is a woman aged 45-65 years in good health and CMV-seropositive. Both conserved end residues are part of each CDR3. A D gene is named only where the DNA matches it firmly. Part of the rows lack a size; the others show once, few, many or a class for expanded clones.

J	V	D	size	DNA	CDR3
TRBJ1-3	TRBV11-2	.	.	TGTGCCATCGGGTGGAACTCTGGAAACACCATATATTTT	CAIGWNSGNTIYF
TRBJ1-1	TRBV6-1	.	.	.	CASSTSTEAKEPFF
TRBJ1-1	TRBV19	TRBD1	.	TGTGCCAGTAGGGCGGGACAGATTCGGGCTGAAGCTTTCTTT	CASRAGQIRAEAFF
TRBJ1-2	TRBV19	TRBD1	few	TGTGCCAGTAGTATAGACCCCGACAGGGTTGCTGGTAGCGGCTACACCTTC	CASSIDPDRVAGSGYTF
TRBJ2-7	TRBV6-5	.	.	TGTGCCAGCAGTTTGGAGGGGGGGGTATCCAGTTACGAGCAGTACTTC	CASSLEGGVSSYEQYF
TRBJ2-5	TRBV9	TRBD2	.	TGTGCCAGCAGCGTAGATGGGGGCGGGGGGTTCAGAGAGACCCAGTACTTC	CASSVDGGGGFRETQYF
TRBJ1-1	TRBV19	.	.	TGTGCCAGTAGTATAGAGGGGGGATGGACTGAAGCTTTCTTT	CASSIEGGWTEAFF
TRBJ2-2	TRBV7-9	TRBD1	.	TGTGCCAGCAGCCTTACAGGGGGCGGAACCGGGGAGCTGTTTTTT	CASSLTGGGTGELFF
TRBJ2-7	TRBV7-9	.	.	TGTGCCAGCGACAGTCGAGGTTACGAGCAGTACTTC	CASDSRGYEQYF
TRBJ1-4	TRBV6-1	TRBD1	.	TGTGCCAGCAGTGATTTAGGGGGCTGGGTTGAAAAACTGTTTTTT	CASSDLGGWVEKLFF
TRBJ1-6	TRBV30	TRBD1	.	TGTGCCTGGAGCGAGGGGGCAGATTCACCCCTCCACTTT	CAWSEGADSPLHF
TRBJ2-2	TRBV9	TRBD1	.	TGTGCCAGCAGCGCCCACAGGGGCACCGGGGAGCTGTTTTTT	CASSAHRGTGELFF
TRBJ1-1	TRBV4-2	.	.	TGTGCCAGCAGCCAAGGGGATCGGGGGTACACTGAAGCTTTCTTT	CASSQGDRGYTEAFF
TRBJ2-5	TRBV6-1	TRBD2	.	TGTGCCAGCAGTGAAGGACTAGCGGGAAGACAAGAGACCCAGTACTTC	CASSEGLAGRQETQYF
TRBJ1-2	TRBV27	.	.	TGTGCCAGCAGTTTATCTAATGGAGGGTCCTATGGCTACACCTTC	CASSLSNGGSYGYTF